Included here is one TCR beta chain sequence, with context. This clone's antigen is unknown. Base qualities were left out, and no much larger clone turns up one base away. This entry belongs to a study of a mutant IDH1 vaccine in newly diagnosed glioma (dated by TCRdb to the early 2020s). As for the study more broadly: Eight vaccinations were administered to patients in weeks 1, 3, 5, 7, 11, 15, 19 and 23, corresponding to visits V03 through V10. Peripheral blood was collected at six visits: V03 (baseline), V05, V07, V10, V12 and V13. Vaccination was initiated 4-6 weeks after radiotherapy alone, or concurrently with temozolomide cycles in the chemotherapy-containing groups. Longitudinal TCRB deep sequencing was performed for roughly 27 treated patients wherever samples were available for exploratory analyses. The roughly 30 treated patients were approximately 60% male and 37.5% female, with a mean age of approximately 40 years. Prior to enrollment, standard therapy consisting of radiotherapy alone, temozolomide alone, or radiochemotherapy with temozolomide had been administered to patients, with the combination being received by most patients. On the study overall, not on this receptor specifically: The authors noted that analyses of patient blood samples could not be reproduced because of sample limitations. Immune responses induced by the vaccine were seen in over 80% of patients across multiple MHC alleles. No apparent relationship was observed between pseudoprogression and alterations in the top peripheral T cell clonotypes detected by TCRB sequencing. Selection of PBMC samples for TCRB deep sequencing was based on availability.

Library construction relied on the immunoSEQ multiplex PCR assay. Following the manufacturer's protocol, the hsTCRB Kit was used to amplify rearranged TCR beta chain sequences. Sequencing of TCRB libraries was carried out on an Illumina MiSeq. In the original analysis: The proprietary platform of the kit vendor was used for demultiplexing, trimming and gene mapping. TCRdb took this table from immuneACCESS and kept in-frame rearrangements with V and J called. Such tables lack part of the clones; where checked against another copy, unresolved V genes explain under half of the gap, and the rest is unexplained. V and J calls plus clone size are reproduced from that table; the DNA served to infer D and trimming. The sample has some 120,000 clones on record, 80% of them singletons. Under 5.5% of the sample is in the top ten clones. Reading the germline V gene gives CDR1 SQVTM and CDR2 ANQGSEA. The trim is 3 bases for V and 6 bases for J, with a gap of 12 bases between the germline ends. The CDR3 goes from the cysteine to the phenylalanine over 13 residues. Only the CDR3 DNA is retained, 39 bases long and in frame from the first base.

In the paper's terms, the time point label means: week 11, during vaccination. A 20-mer mutant IDH1 peptide at 300 micrograms in Montanide made up each vaccine dose, which was injected subcutaneously together with topical imiquimod. Donors had newly diagnosed WHO grade 3 or 4 IDH1-mutant astrocytomas with loss of nuclear ATRX. The samples were drawn from NOA16, a multicentre, single-arm, open-label phase I trial in Germany that tested a mutant IDH1 peptide vaccine in humans for the first time. Genomic DNA for TCRB sequencing was isolated from EDTA blood with the DNeasy Blood and Tissue Kit. The sequence was collected from a man aged 35-49 years with glioma. Sequencing was performed on PBMCs, taken from a glioma patient whose treatment included an IDH1 peptide vaccine. The chain employs TRBV29-1 and TRBJ2-1; the D segment cannot be called with confidence. The CDR3 protein: CSVDNSLSNEQFF. The DNA is as follows: TGCAGCGTTGATAACAGCTTAAGCAATGAGCAGTTCTTC.